One and the same sample provided the 8 T cell receptor beta chains below, sequenced in a study of T cell repertoires in cytomegalovirus infection. Each CDR3 protein gets one entry after TCRdb re-called the reads with MiXCR. The sample carries about 700,000 distinct CDR3 sequences, around 35% recorded once. These receptors' antigens are unknown. The specimen comprised cultured PBMCs, sampled from culture after CMV antigen stimulation. The receptors shown here come from a human donor in good health (CMV status not recorded). Some clones in this sample may be carry-over from other donors' samples.

This clonotype was seen a few times. The genes are TRBV7-2 and TRBJ2-3; 7 positions agree with TRBD2. Per germline, CDR1 SGHTA and CDR2 FQGNSA. V was clipped by 2 bases and J by 0 bases; unmatched bases: 14. The CDR3 has 19 amino acids. Here the CDR3 DNA reads TGTGCCAGCAGCTTACGTCCCCTCCTAGCGGCCCTTAGCACAGATACGCAGTATTTT. Its protein is CASSLRPLLAALSTDTQYF.

The rearrangement joins TRBV28 to TRBJ1-6; perhaps TRBD1 as D (5 bases). Per the germline V gene, CDR1 is MDHEN and CDR2 is SYDVKM. The CDR3 is 15 amino acids. Trimming took 3 bases from V and 9 from J, leaving 15 bases between them. The CDR3: CASSLIRAQGSPLHF. In nucleotides, the CDR3 is TGTGCCAGCAGTTTGATCAGGGCCCAGGGTTCACCCCTCCACTTT.

This clonotype was recorded a few times. This chain links TRBV7-2 with TRBJ2-1, with D perhaps TRBD1 (5 bases). The CDR3 consists of 13 residues. Per germline, CDR1 SGHTA and CDR2 FQGNSA. Deletions cut 1 base from V and 8 bases from J, with 9 bases between. The chain's CDR3 is CASSLVRVDEQFF. CDR3 DNA: TGTGCCAGCAGCTTAGTCAGGGTAGATGAGCAGTTCTTC.

The table lists this clonotype with a few counts. The chain has TRBV11-1 and TRBJ2-3; the D gene is possibly TRBD2 (6 bases). The germline gives CDR1 SGHAT, CDR2 FQDESV (reference sequence). The CDR3 consists of 15 residues. Trimming took off 5 bases at V and 2 bases at J, with 14 bases between the two ends. CDR3 residues: CASSNAGTFTDTQYF. The CDR3 DNA reads TGTGCCAGCAGCAACGCCGGGACTTTCACAGATACGCAGTATTTT.

DNA for the CDR3: TGTGCCAGCACCGACGACAGGTTCTACACAGATACGCAGTATTTT. The encoded protein is CASTDDRFYTDTQYF. The V gene is TRBV5-4, the J gene TRBJ2-3; perhaps TRBD1 as D (6 bases). CDR1 and CDR2 from the germline V gene are SGHNT and YYREEE (reference sequence). The V and J ends lost 6 bases and 2 bases respectively, with 16 bases between them. The CDR3 extends over 15 amino acids.

This clonotype was detected once. The J gene is TRBJ1-2, the V gene TRBV18; 9 nucleotides align to TRBD1. The germline V gene has CDR1 KGHSH and CDR2 LQKENI. J was trimmed by 3 bases and V by 3 bases; bases with no gene match: 8. CDR3 size: 16 residues. CDR3 nucleotide sequence: TGTGCCAGCTCACCCGGAATGGGACAGGGCGACTATGGCTACACCTTC. Translating it yields CASSPGMGQGDYGYTF.

J is TRBJ2-7 and V is TRBV6-2 or TRBV6-3, with TRBD2 matching over 9 bases. The CDR3 length is 14 residues. The V gene's germline CDR1 is MNHEY and CDR2 SVGEGT. V gave up 7 bases and J gave up 5 bases; unmatched junction bases: 9. The DNA for the CDR3 is TGTGCCAGCAAGGTTAGCGGGAGTAGGAACGAGCAGTACTTC. Translating gives CASKVSGSRNEQYF.

The chain couples TRBV10-3 to TRBJ2-7; either TRBD1 or TRBD2 may fit D (6 bases each). Trimming removed 11 bases at V and 3 bases at J, with 14 bases between. Germline V gene sequence: CDR1 ENHRY, CDR2 SYGVKD. CDR3 length: 12 amino acids. CDR3: CAVGGAYYEQYF. The CDR3 coding sequence is TGTGCCGTCGGGGGCGCCTACTACGAGCAGTACTTC.